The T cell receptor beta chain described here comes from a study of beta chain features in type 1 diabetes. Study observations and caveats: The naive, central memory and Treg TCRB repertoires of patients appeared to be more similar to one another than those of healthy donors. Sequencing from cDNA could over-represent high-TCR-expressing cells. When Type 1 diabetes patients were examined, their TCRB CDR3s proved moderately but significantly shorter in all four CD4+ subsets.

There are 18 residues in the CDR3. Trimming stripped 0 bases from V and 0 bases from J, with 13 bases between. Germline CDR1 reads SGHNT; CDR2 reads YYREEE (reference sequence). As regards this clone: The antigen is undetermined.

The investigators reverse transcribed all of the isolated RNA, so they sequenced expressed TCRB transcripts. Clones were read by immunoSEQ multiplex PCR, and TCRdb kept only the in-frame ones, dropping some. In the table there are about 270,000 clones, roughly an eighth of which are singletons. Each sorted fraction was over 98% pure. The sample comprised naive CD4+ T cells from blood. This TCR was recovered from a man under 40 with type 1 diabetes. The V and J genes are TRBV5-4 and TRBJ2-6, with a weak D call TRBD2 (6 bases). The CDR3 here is CASSLGRGSSSGANVLTF. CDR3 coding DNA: TGTGCCAGCAGCTTGGGGCGGGGCTCTAGCTCTGGGGCCAACGTCCTGACTTTC.